Detailed here is one T cell receptor beta chain. There are 13 residues in the CDR3. Per germline, CDR1 KGHSH and CDR2 LQKENI. The ends were cut back, 3 bases at V and 5 bases at J, with 7 bases in the middle. This entry comes from a study of cytomegalovirus exposure and HLA in healthy donors. The PCR was carried out with 60 Vbeta primers and 13 Jbeta primers. Sequencing was performed with immunoSEQ multiplex PCR; in TCRdb, only in-frame clones are kept and a portion is missing. The sample comprises under 140,000 clones, over 65% of which are singletons, and around 15% rests with the top ten. Source material: PBMCs. The rearrangement uses TRBV18 and TRBJ1-4; D is unclear. The source of this sequence is a man younger than 45 in good health and CMV-seropositive. CDR3 amino acids: CASSPEVNEKLFF. DNA for the CDR3: TGTGCCAGCTCACCGGAGGTGAATGAAAAACTGTTTTTT.